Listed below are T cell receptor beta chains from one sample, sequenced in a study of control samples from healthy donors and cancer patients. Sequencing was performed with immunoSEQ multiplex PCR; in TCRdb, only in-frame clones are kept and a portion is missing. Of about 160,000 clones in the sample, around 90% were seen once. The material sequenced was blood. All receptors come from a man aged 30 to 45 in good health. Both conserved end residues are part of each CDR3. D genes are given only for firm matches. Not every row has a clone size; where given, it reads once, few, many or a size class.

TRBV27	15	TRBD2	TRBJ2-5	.	CASSPRLAAQETQYF	TGTGCCAGCAGCCCTAGACTAGCGGCTCAAGAGACCCAGTACTTC
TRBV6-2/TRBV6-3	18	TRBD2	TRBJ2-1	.	CASSYSKGLAGDTNEQFF	TGTGCCAGCAGTTACTCGAAAGGTTTAGCGGGGGATACCAATGAGCAGTTCTTC
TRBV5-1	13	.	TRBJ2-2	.	CASSLAGVGELFF	TGCGCCAGCAGCTTAGCAGGGGTCGGGGAGCTGTTTTTT
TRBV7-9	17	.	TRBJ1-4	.	CASSLGQGNPPNEKLFF	TGTGCCAGCAGCTTAGGTCAGGGGAATCCACCTAATGAAAAACTGTTTTTT
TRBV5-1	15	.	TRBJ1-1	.	CASSPSPRGRGDAFF	TGCGCCAGCAGCCCCTCCCCTCGAGGCAGGGGAGATGCTTTCTTT
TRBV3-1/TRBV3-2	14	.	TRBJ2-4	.	CASSSRDLKNIQYF	TGTGCCAGCAGCTCCCGGGACCTCAAAAACATTCAGTACTTC
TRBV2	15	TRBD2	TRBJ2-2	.	CASRSGGRNTGELFF	TGTGCCAGCAGGTCGGGGGGGAGGAACACCGGGGAGCTGTTTTTT
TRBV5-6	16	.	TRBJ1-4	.	CASSVDTFGFNEKLFF	TGTGCCAGCAGCGTGGACACCTTCGGATTTAATGAAAAACTGTTTTTT
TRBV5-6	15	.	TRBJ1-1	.	CASSNAHGGLAEAFF	TGTGCCAGCAGCAACGCCCACGGGGGCTTAGCTGAAGCTTTCTTT
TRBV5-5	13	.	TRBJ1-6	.	CASSLQEGSPLHF	TGTGCCAGCAGCTTGCAGGAAGGTTCACCCCTCCACTTT
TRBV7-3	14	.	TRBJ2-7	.	CASSPGPPGYEQYF	TGTGCCAGCAGCCCGGGACCTCCCGGCTACGAGCAGTACTTC
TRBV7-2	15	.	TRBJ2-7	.	CASILVSTGAYEQYF	TGTGCCAGCATCTTAGTGTCGACAGGAGCCTACGAGCAGTACTTC
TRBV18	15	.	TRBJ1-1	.	CASSPIPDSSQGAFF	TGTGCCAGCTCACCCATCCCCGACAGCTCCCAGGGAGCTTTCTTT
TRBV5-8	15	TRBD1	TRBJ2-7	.	CASSLSRGIAYEQYF	TGTGCCAGCAGCTTGAGCAGGGGGATTGCCTACGAGCAGTACTTC
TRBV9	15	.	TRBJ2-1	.	CASGRGVQAVDEQFF	TGTGCCAGCGGACGAGGGGTTCAGGCGGTGGATGAGCAGTTCTTC
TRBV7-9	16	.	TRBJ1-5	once	CASSLGAGASNQPQHF	TGTGCCAGCAGCTTAGGTGCGGGGGCGAGCAATCAGCCCCAGCATTTT
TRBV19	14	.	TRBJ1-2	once	CASSTPRQPGGYTF	TGTGCCAGTAGTACCCCAAGACAGCCGGGTGGCTACACCTTC
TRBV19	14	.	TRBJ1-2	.	CATTATVANYGYTF	TGTGCCACGACGGCGACAGTAGCTAACTATGGCTACACCTTC
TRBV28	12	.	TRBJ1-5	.	CASSLSLQPQHF	TGTGCCAGCAGTTTATCGCTGCAGCCCCAGCATTTT
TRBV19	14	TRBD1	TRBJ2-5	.	CASTAGQGQETQYF	TGTGCCAGTACCGCGGGACAGGGTCAAGAGACCCAGTACTTC
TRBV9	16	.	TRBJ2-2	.	CASSVRDPTNTGELFF	TGTGCCAGCAGCGTCCGGGACCCTACGAACACCGGGGAGCTGTTTTTT
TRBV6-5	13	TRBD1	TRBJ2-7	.	CASRGQVSYEQYF	TGTGCCAGCAGAGGACAGGTCTCCTACGAGCAGTACTTC
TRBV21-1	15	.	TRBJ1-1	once	CASSQEETLNTEAFF	TGTGCCAGCAGCCAAGAGGAGACATTGAACACTGAAGCTTTCTTT
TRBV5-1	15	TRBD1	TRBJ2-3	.	CASSVLGGQADTQYF	TGCGCCAGCAGCGTTTTAGGGGGCCAGGCAGATACGCAGTATTTT
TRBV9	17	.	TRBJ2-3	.	CASSVAESGLNTDTQYF	TGTGCCAGCAGCGTAGCTGAAAGCGGTCTAAACACAGATACGCAGTATTTT
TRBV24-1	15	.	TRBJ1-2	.	CATSDPAGGDYGYTF	TGTGCCACCAGTGACCCAGCGGGGGGAGACTATGGCTACACCTTC
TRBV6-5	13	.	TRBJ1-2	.	CASSYRESDGYTF	TGTGCCAGCAGTTACAGGGAAAGCGATGGCTACACCTTC
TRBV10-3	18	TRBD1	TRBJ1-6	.	CAISESPGGATYNSPLHF	TGTGCCATCAGTGAGTCGCCAGGGGGCGCGACCTATAATTCACCCCTCCACTTT
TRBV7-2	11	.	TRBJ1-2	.	CATPRTSGYTF	TGTGCCACCCCCCGGACCTCAGGCTACACCTTC
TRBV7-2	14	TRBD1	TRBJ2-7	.	CASSPDRGRYEQYF	TGTGCCAGCAGCCCGGACAGGGGGAGGTACGAGCAGTACTTC
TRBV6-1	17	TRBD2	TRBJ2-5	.	CASSESLAGGREETQYF	TGTGCCAGCAGTGAATCGCTAGCGGGGGGCCGGGAAGAGACCCAGTACTTC
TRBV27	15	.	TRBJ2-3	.	CASSLVGAGKDTQYF	TGTGCCAGCAGTTTAGTGGGGGCAGGGAAAGATACGCAGTATTTT
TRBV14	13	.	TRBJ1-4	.	CASSQGVSEKLFF	TGTGCCAGCAGCCAGGGCGTTTCTGAAAAACTGTTTTTT
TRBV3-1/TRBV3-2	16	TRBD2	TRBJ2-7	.	CASSLRTSGRVHEQYF	TGTGCCAGCAGCCTGAGGACTAGCGGGAGGGTCCACGAGCAGTACTTC
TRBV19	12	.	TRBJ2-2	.	CASSRRVGELFF	TGTGCCAGTAGTAGGAGGGTCGGGGAGCTGTTTTTT
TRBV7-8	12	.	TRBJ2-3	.	CASSPHTDTQYF	TGTGCCAGCAGTCCGCACACAGATACGCAGTATTTT
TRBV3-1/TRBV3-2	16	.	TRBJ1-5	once	CASSQDQGVSNQPQHF	TGTGCCAGCAGCCAAGACCAAGGAGTTAGCAATCAGCCCCAGCATTTT
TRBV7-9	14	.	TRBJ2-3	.	CASSPQAQTDTQYF	TGTGCCAGCAGCCCCCAAGCCCAGACAGATACGCAGTATTTT
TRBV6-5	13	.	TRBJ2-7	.	CASSYDSSYEQYF	TGTGCCAGCAGTTACGACAGTTCCTACGAGCAGTACTTC
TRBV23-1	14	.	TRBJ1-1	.	CASRVRGADGEAFF	TGCGCCAGCAGAGTCAGAGGGGCGGACGGGGAAGCTTTCTTT
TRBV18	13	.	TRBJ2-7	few	CASSIKRADEQYF	TGTGCCAGCTCAATCAAAAGGGCCGACGAGCAGTACTTC
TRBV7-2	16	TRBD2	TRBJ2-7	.	CASSPRLAGGSYEQYF	TGTGCCAGCAGCCCAAGACTAGCGGGAGGCTCGTACGAGCAGTACTTC
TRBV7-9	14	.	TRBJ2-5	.	CASSLGQGQETQYF	TGTGCCAGCAGCTTAGGGCAGGGACAAGAGACCCAGTACTTC
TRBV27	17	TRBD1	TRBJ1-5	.	CASSPYARQGSNQPQHF	TGTGCCAGCAGTCCCTACGCCCGACAGGGAAGCAATCAGCCCCAGCATTTT
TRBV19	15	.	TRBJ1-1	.	CASSTPRSLNTEAFF	TGTGCCAGTAGTACGCCCCGGTCCTTGAACACTGAAGCTTTCTTT
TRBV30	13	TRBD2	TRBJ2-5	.	CAWEAGLQETQYF	TGTGCCTGGGAAGCGGGGCTCCAAGAGACCCAGTACTTC
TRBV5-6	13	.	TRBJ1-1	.	CASSSRPNTEAFF	TGTGCCAGCAGTTCTAGGCCGAACACTGAAGCTTTCTTT
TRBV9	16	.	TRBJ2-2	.	CASSVEGGVNTGELFF	TGTGCCAGCAGCGTAGAGGGGGGCGTGAACACCGGGGAGCTGTTTTTT
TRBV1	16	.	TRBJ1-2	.	CTSSQEAQRDDYGYTF	TGCACCAGCAGCCAAGAAGCACAACGGGACGACTATGGCTACACCTTC
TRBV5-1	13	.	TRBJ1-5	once	CASSLEGYQPQHF	TGCGCCAGCAGCTTGGAAGGATATCAGCCCCAGCATTTT
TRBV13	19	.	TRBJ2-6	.	CASSLGLRADLSGANVLTF	TGTGCCAGCAGCTTAGGCCTGAGGGCGGATCTCTCTGGGGCCAACGTCCTGACTTTC
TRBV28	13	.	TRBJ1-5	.	CASGGQNNQPQHF	TGTGCCAGCGGGGGTCAGAACAATCAGCCCCAGCATTTT